This T cell receptor beta chain originates from a study of blood T cell repertoires in COVID-19. Turning to the study itself: Both acute and convalescent COVID-19 samples were obtained from the United States, Italy and Spain. T cells, B-cell-depleted T cells, or PBMCs provided the cDNA or gDNA that served as material.

This clone showed up just once. The CDR3 totals 11 residues. Trimming cost V 7 bases and J 8 bases, with 11 bases left between them. Which cohort a participant joined came from the clinical history participants gave. Per the authors' pipeline: Cell counts per sample came from amplifying reference gene primers. Using immunoSEQ multiplex PCR, the repertoire was profiled, and TCRdb retains in-frame clones only, with some absent. V, J and clone size were drawn from that table, and D and trimming were deduced from the DNA. Here the sample spans about 210,000 clones, about 76% being singletons. The sequence derives from a woman between 45 and 65 years old with acute COVID-19. The chain combines TRBV12-3 or TRBV12-4 with TRBJ1-2; perhaps TRBD1 as D (6 bases). What was sequenced was PBMCs or T cells enriched from blood (not recorded which). CDR3 protein: CASTYREGYTF. CDR3 nucleotide sequence: TGTGCCAGCACCTACAGGGAGGGCTACACCTTC.